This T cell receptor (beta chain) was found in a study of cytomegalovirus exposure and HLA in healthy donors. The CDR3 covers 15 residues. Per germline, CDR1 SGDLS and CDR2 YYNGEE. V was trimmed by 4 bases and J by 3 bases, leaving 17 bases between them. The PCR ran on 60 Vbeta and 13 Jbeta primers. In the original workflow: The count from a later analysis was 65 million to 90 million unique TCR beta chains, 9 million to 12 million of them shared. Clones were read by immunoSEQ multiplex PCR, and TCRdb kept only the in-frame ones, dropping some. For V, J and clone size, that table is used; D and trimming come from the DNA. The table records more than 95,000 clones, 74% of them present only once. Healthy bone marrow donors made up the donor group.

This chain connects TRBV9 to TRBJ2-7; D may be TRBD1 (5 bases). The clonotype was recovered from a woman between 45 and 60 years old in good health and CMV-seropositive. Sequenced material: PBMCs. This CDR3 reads CASSLYYDRSYEQYF. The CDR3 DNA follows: TGTGCCAGCAGCTTATACTACGACAGAAGCTACGAGCAGTACTTC.